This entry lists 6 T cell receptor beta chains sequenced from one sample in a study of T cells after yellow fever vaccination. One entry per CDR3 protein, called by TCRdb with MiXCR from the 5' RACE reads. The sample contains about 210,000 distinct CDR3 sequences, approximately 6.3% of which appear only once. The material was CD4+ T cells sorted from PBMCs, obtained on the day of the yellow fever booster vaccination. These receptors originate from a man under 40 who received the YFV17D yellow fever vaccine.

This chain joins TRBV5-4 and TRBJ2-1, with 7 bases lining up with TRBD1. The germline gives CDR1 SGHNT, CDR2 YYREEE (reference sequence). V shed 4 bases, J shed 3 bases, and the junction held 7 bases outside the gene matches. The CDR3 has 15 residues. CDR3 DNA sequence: TGTGCCAGCAGCACAGGGACAGTGCTCTACAATGAGCAGTTCTTC. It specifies CASSTGTVLYNEQFF. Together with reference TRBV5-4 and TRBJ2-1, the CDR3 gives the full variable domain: ETGVTQSPTHLIKTRGQQVTLRCSSQSGHNTVSWYQQALGQGPQFIFQYYREEENGRGNFPPRFSGLQFPNYSSELNVNALELDDSALYLCASSTGTVLYNEQFFGPGTRLTVL.

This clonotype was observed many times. DNA for the CDR3: TGCGGAGTACGGGACATCTCCTACAATGAGCAGTTCTTC. Protein product: CGVRDISYNEQFF. The chain combines TRBV20-1 with TRBJ2-1, with a weak D call TRBD1 (6 bases). CDR3 length: 13 amino acids. CDR1 DFQATT and CDR2 SNEGSKA come from the germline V gene (reference sequence).

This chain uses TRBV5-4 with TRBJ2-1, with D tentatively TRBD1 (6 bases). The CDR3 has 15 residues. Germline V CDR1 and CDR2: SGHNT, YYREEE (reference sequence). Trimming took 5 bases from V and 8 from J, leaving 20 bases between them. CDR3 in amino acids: CASRFGQSPTDEQFF. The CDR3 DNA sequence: TGTGCCAGCAGATTTGGACAGTCCCCGACGGATGAGCAGTTCTTC.

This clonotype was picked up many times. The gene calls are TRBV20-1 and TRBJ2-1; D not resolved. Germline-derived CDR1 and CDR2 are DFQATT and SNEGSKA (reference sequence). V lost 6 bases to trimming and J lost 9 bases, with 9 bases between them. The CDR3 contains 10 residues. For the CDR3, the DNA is TGCAGTGCGAGAAGTAGTGAGCAGTTCTTC. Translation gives CSARSSEQFF.

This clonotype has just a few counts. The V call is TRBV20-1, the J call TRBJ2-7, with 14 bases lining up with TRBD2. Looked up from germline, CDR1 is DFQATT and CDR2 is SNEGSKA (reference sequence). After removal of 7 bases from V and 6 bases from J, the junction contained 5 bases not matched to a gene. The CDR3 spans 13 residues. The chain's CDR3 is CSVPTSGRAEQYF. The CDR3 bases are TGCAGTGTCCCGACTAGCGGGAGGGCCGAGCAGTACTTC.

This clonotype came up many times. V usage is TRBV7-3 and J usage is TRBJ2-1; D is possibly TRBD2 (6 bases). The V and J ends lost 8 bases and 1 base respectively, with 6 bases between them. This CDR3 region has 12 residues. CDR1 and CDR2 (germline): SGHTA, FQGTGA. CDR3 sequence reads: CASGRSYNEQFF. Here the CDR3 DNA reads TGTGCCAGCGGGAGGTCCTACAATGAGCAGTTCTTC.